This passage covers 12 T cell receptor beta chains from one sample sequenced in a study of early T cells in non-severe SARS-CoV-2 infection. TCRdb redid the calling of the 5' RACE reads with MiXCR, one entry per CDR3 protein. The sample has roughly 67,000 distinct CDR3 sequences; about 12% are singletons. The sequencing sample was made of whole blood. These receptors were collected from an adult who was a healthcare worker with PCR-confirmed SARS-CoV-2 infection or an uninfected control (not recorded which).

In its sample, this clonotype was seen many times. The chain recombines TRBV11-2 with TRBJ2-1, with D tentatively TRBD1 (5 bases). CDR1 is SGHAT and CDR2 is FQNNGV in the germline V gene. The CDR3 has 19 residues. The V end was cut by 5 bases, the J end by 0 bases, with 23 bases between. In nucleotides, the CDR3 is TGTGCCAGCAGCCAAGTGTCAGACAGCTACCTTAGCTCCTACAATGAGCAGTTCTTC. This sequence encodes CASSQVSDSYLSSYNEQFF.

J is TRBJ2-7 and V is TRBV4-1; D call uncertain. The ends were cut back, 0 bases at V and 7 bases at J, with 10 bases in the middle. The CDR3 covers 13 residues. Germline V gene lookup returns CDR1 MGHRA and CDR2 YSYEKL. CDR3 residues: CASSQEIFREQYF. The CDR3 DNA sequence: TGCGCCAGCAGCCAAGAGATCTTTCGGGAGCAGTACTTC.

V usage is TRBV6-5 and J usage is TRBJ2-7; D gene uncertain. CDR1 MNHEY and CDR2 SVGAGI come from the germline V gene. CDR3 length: 11 residues. V lost 6 bases and J 1 base, leaving 4 bases between the germline ends. The CDR3 protein is CASRQSYEQYF. CDR3 nucleotides: TGTGCCAGCAGACAATCCTACGAGCAGTACTTC.

This clonotype appeared many times. The chain is built from TRBV20-1 and TRBJ1-1; a possible D gene is TRBD1 (6 bases). Trimming shortened V by 3 bases and J by 6 bases, and 11 bases separated the two germline ends. The CDR3 is 12 amino acids. The germline CDR1 and CDR2 sequences are DFQATT and SNEGSKA (reference sequence). The CDR3 protein is CSASRGGPEAFF. In DNA, the CDR3 is TGCAGTGCTAGTAGAGGGGGTCCTGAAGCTTTCTTT.

This clonotype was found a few times. The rearrangement links TRBV10-3 to TRBJ1-1; D uncertain. The CDR3 contains 13 residues. The V end lost 6 bases, the J end lost 1 base, and 9 bases lay between the germline ends. Germline V gene lookup returns CDR1 ENHRY and CDR2 SYGVKD. In DNA form, the CDR3 reads TGTGCCATCAGCGAGACAAGGAACACTGAAGCTTTCTTT. Encoded protein: CAISETRNTEAFF.

This clonotype was observed many times. The V and J genes are TRBV12-3 or TRBV12-4 and TRBJ2-5; 7 nucleotides align to TRBD2. CDR3 length: 13 residues. The V gene end was trimmed by 7 bases and the J gene end by 7 bases; junction bases not matched to a gene: 9. In nucleotides, the CDR3 is TGTGCCAGCACCCCAGCGGGGTTGCGGACCCAGTACTTC. Translation gives CASTPAGLRTQYF.

The V gene is TRBV15, the J gene TRBJ1-4; D is ambiguous. Per germline, CDR1 LNHNV and CDR2 YYDKDF (reference sequence). CDR3 length: 15 amino acids. Trimming cost V 0 bases and J 8 bases, with 13 bases left between them. The DNA of the CDR3 is TGTGCCACCAGCAGAGATCGAAGAGGAAGCGAAAAACTGTTTTTT. Amino acids: CATSRDRRGSEKLFF. Full variable domain (remainder filled in from reference TRBV15 and TRBJ1-4): DAMVIQNPRYQVTQFGKPVTLSCSQTLNHNVMYWYQQKSSQAPKLLFHYYDKDFNNEADTPDNFQSRRPNTSFCFLDIRSPGLGDTAMYLCATSRDRRGSEKLFFGSGTQLSVL.

This clonotype occurred a few times. CDR3 amino acids: CASRTSGGGDEQYF. The CDR3 bases are TGTGCCAGCCGCACTAGCGGGGGGGGCGACGAGCAGTACTTC. The chain recombines TRBV3-1 with TRBJ2-7; 13 bases are shared with TRBD2. The CDR3 has 14 amino acids. V dropped 8 bases and J dropped 5; count of bases not matched to a gene: 6. Germline lookup yields CDR1 LGHDT and CDR2 YNNKEL (reference sequence).

The table lists this clonotype with a few counts. The V call is TRBV20-1, the J call TRBJ2-2; no firm D call. Germline CDR1 and CDR2: DFQATT and SNEGSKA (reference sequence). The CDR3 sequence is 14 residues long. The V end was cut by 3 bases, the J end by 1 base, with 9 bases between. Written as DNA, the CDR3 is TGCAGTGCTAGTCGGCTAGAGAACACCGGGGAGCTGTTTTTT. It specifies CSASRLENTGELFF.

The table lists this clonotype with many counts. The chain joins TRBV12-3 or TRBV12-4 to TRBJ2-7, with unresolved D. This CDR3 comprises 14 residues. V shed 3 bases and J shed 0 bases, with 9 bases lying between them. The CDR3 DNA is TGTGCCAGCAGTTTTTTTGGGGTCTCCTACGAGCAGTACTTC. The encoded protein is CASSFFGVSYEQYF.

This clonotype was detected only a few times. The chain has TRBV7-8 and TRBJ2-3; 9 nucleotides match TRBD1. Germline CDR1 is SGHVS and CDR2 is FQNEAQ. This CDR3 comprises 16 residues. Unmatched junction bases numbered 4, after V lost 0 bases and J lost 3 bases. CDR3 sequence: CASSLAQGAKTDTQYF. The CDR3 nucleotides read TGTGCCAGCAGCTTAGCACAGGGGGCGAAGACAGATACGCAGTATTTT.

Note on this clonotype: This clone may be a read error of a much larger clone one base away. The chain links TRBV5-5 to TRBJ1-6; D is possibly TRBD1 (5 bases). Trimming removed 6 bases from V and 8 bases from J, with 15 bases in between. CDR3 length: 14 residues. Germline-derived CDR1 and CDR2 are SGHKS and YYEKEE (reference sequence). The CDR3 here is CASNSDGADSPLHF. The CDR3 DNA is TGTGCCAGCAACTCGGACGGGGCTGATTCACCCCTCCACTTT.